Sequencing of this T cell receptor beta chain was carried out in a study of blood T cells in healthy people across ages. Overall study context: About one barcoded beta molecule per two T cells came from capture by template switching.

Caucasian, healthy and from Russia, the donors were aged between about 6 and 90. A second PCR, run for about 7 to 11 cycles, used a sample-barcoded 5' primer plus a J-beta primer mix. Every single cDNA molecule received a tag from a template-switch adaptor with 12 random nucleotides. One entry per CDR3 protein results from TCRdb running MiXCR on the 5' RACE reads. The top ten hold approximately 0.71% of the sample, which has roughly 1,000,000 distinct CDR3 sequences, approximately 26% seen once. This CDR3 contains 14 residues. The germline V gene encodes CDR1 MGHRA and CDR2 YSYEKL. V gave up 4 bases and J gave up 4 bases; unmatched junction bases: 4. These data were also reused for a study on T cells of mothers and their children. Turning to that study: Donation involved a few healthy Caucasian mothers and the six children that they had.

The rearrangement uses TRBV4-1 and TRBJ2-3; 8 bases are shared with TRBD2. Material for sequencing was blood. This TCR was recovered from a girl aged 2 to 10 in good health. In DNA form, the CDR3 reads TGCGCCAGCAGCCCGACTAGCGTCTCAGATACGCAGTATTTT. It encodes CASSPTSVSDTQYF.